The 21 T cell receptor beta chains listed next were all sequenced from one sample in a study of read filtering for tumor transcriptome and immune sequencing. This library used about 360 ng RNA and molecular barcoded adaptors spanning alpha/delta and beta/gamma chains. MiXCR, applied by TCRdb to the reads, yields one record per CDR3 protein. Of 120,000 or so distinct CDR3 sequences listed, 10% to 15% are singletons. The sequencing input was a population of CD138-negative cells sorted from bone marrow. The receptors were gathered from a donor over 35 with multiple myeloma.

This clonotype was seen only a few times. The V and J genes are TRBV10-1 and TRBJ2-1; 11 bases map to TRBD1. CDR1 and CDR2 (germline): WNHNN, SYGVQD (reference sequence). The CDR3 has 16 residues. V lost 1 base, J lost 8 bases, and 7 bases stayed unmatched. In DNA, the CDR3 is TGCGCCAGCAGTGAGTGGAGGACAGGGGGCTCCGATGAGCAGTTCTTC. Its translation: CASSEWRTGGSDEQFF.

As regards this clonotype: With a much larger clone just one base away, this may be a read error. V usage is TRBV10-3 and J usage is TRBJ2-5; 8 bases fit TRBD2. The CDR3 has 16 residues. In germline, CDR1 is ENHRY, CDR2 SYGVKD. CDR3 region: CAISEELAGGGETQHF. Written as DNA, the CDR3 is TGTGCCATCAGTGAAGAGTTGGCGGGGGGTGGAGAGACCCAGCACTTC.

This clonotype was found many times. The gene calls are TRBV4-2 and TRBJ1-1; 8 positions agree with TRBD1. The CDR3 runs 15 residues. CDR1 is LGHNA and CDR2 is YNFKEQ in the germline V gene. Germline trimming cut 4 bases from V and 2 bases from J; bases unmatched to any gene: 6. CDR3: CASSPGTGSNTEAFF. The CDR3 DNA reads as TGTGCCAGCAGCCCCGGGACAGGCTCAAACACTGAAGCTTTCTTT.

Many counts were recorded for this clonotype. The CDR3 nucleotides read TGTGCCATCAGCCGGGAGATGGGTTACGAGCAGTACTTC. Residues: CAISREMGYEQYF. The rearrangement links TRBV10-3 to TRBJ2-7; tentative D call: TRBD2 (6 bases). CDR1 is ENHRY, CDR2 SYGVKD, per germline. This CDR3 contains 13 residues. Trimming stripped 6 bases from V and 4 bases from J, with 13 bases between.

This clonotype was seen repeatedly, ten times or more. This rearrangement joins TRBV6-4 to TRBJ2-1; 10 bases are a match to TRBD2. V shed 6 bases, J shed 6 bases, and the junction held 5 bases outside the gene matches. In germline, CDR1 is MRHNA, CDR2 SNTAGT. The CDR3 sequence is 14 residues long. This chain's CDR3 is CASSPGLAINEQFF. The CDR3 DNA reads as TGTGCCAGCAGCCCGGGACTAGCGATCAATGAGCAGTTCTTC.

This clonotype was detected ten times or more. The V call is TRBV4-1, the J call TRBJ2-7, with TRBD2 matching over 8 bases. CDR1 is MGHRA and CDR2 is YSYEKL in the germline V gene. V shed 1 base and J 4 bases; nucleotides not matched to a gene: 6. This CDR3 is 15 amino acids long. This CDR3 is CASSQAGGALYEQYF. The DNA for the CDR3 is TGCGCCAGCAGCCAAGCCGGGGGGGCCTTGTACGAGCAGTACTTC.

This clonotype was detected many times. This chain connects TRBV2 to TRBJ1-5; a weak D match, TRBD1 (6 bases). This CDR3 is 15 amino acids long. V was cut by 2 bases and J by 0 bases, with 8 bases left in between. Germline assignment: CDR1 SNHLY and CDR2 FYNNEI. The CDR3 coding sequence is TGTGCCAGCAGTGAACAGGGGTTTAGCAATCAGCCCCAGCATTTT. This encodes CASSEQGFSNQPQHF.

This clonotype was seen many times. The chain combines TRBV20-1 with TRBJ1-5, with D unresolved. CDR1 is DFQATT, CDR2 SNEGSKA, per germline (reference sequence). The V end was cut by 6 bases, the J end by 0 bases, with 15 bases between. This CDR3 is built from 15 residues. The CDR3 protein is CSASADGNSNQPQHF. CDR3 in DNA: TGCAGTGCCAGCGCCGACGGAAATAGCAATCAGCCCCAGCATTTT.

With respect to this clonotype: This may stem from a read error, because a much larger clone lies one nucleotide away. As DNA, the CDR3 is TGTGCCAGCAGCGCGACGGGAAATACGCAGCATTTT. Its protein product is CASSATGNTQHF. J is TRBJ2-3 and V is TRBV28, with D unclear. Judging by the DNA end, TRBJ1-5 fits better; the J call may be wrong. This CDR3 is built from 12 residues. Germline-derived CDR1 and CDR2 are MDHEN and SYDVKM.

The table lists this clonotype with many counts. The chain uses TRBV29-1 and TRBJ2-1, with 11 bases that match TRBD2. J lost 0 bases, V lost 1 base, and 5 bases had no gene match. This CDR3 region has 17 residues. CDR1 SQVTM and CDR2 ANQGSEA come from the germline V gene. CDR3 coding DNA: TGCAGCGTTGAAGTGGATAGCGGGAGGGGCTCCTACAATGAGCAGTTCTTC. Amino acids: CSVEVDSGRGSYNEQFF.

This clonotype was detected a few times. A much more abundant neighbour one base away suggests this may be a read error. The CDR3 does not close with the conserved phenylalanine or tryptophan, likely indicating a read error. CDR3: CSAGQGPDTQYL. In nucleotides, the CDR3 is TGCAGTGCAGGACAGGGCCCAGATACGCAGTATTTA. V and J are TRBV20-1 and TRBJ2-3; 8 nucleotides line up with TRBD1. Looked up from germline, CDR1 is DFQATT and CDR2 is SNEGSKA (reference sequence). Germline trimming cut 6 bases from V and 4 bases from J; bases unmatched to any gene: 3. The CDR3 runs to 12 residues.

In its sample, this clonotype was seen many times. The chain employs TRBV6-1 and TRBJ2-1; 7 bases align to TRBD2. The CDR3 has 16 residues. Trimming cost V 1 base and J 3 bases; bases outside gene matches: 6. CDR1 MNHNS and CDR2 SASEGT come from the germline V gene. The CDR3 nucleotides are TGTGCCAGCAGTGAAGTTTCGGGGGGAATCTACAATGAGCAGTTCTTC. As protein: CASSEVSGGIYNEQFF.

This clonotype was counted many times. This chain uses TRBV7-9 with TRBJ2-2, with D possibly TRBD1 on 6 matching bases. The CDR3 contains 16 residues. V lost 2 bases to trimming and J lost 4 bases, with 14 bases between them. CDR1 is SEHNR and CDR2 is FQNEAQ in the germline V gene (reference sequence). The CDR3 protein is CASSLSGESPTGELFF. The CDR3 nucleotides are TGTGCCAGCAGCTTATCAGGGGAGTCTCCCACCGGGGAGCTGTTTTTT.

As for this clonotype: A much larger clone lies a single base off, so this may be a read error. The chain carries TRBV6-6 and TRBJ2-5; tentatively, D is TRBD2 (5 bases). Germline CDR1 and CDR2: MNHNY and SVGAGI (reference sequence). The germline V and J ends were trimmed by 7 bases and 10 bases, with 19 bases remaining between them. CDR3 length: 13 amino acids. The CDR3 DNA is TGTGCCAGCAAGGATGCTACCGGGGTGAGCCAGTACTTC. Encoded protein: CASKDATGVSQYF.

This clonotype has a handful of counts. The CDR3 nucleotides are TGTGCCACCAGTGACGCCAGCTTGTGGGATACGCAGTATTTT. This encodes CATSDASLWDTQYF. J is TRBJ2-3 and V is TRBV24-1; D is uncertain. Per germline, CDR1 KGHDR and CDR2 SFDVKD. V lost 4 bases and J lost 6, with 13 bases in between. This CDR3 region has 14 residues.

At least ten counts were recorded for this clonotype. CDR3: CASSESAVSGANVLTF. In nucleotides, the CDR3 is TGCGCCAGCAGCGAATCGGCGGTCTCTGGGGCCAACGTCCTGACTTTC. J is TRBJ2-6 and V is TRBV5-1, with no clear D. Trimming removed 4 bases from V and 0 bases from J, with 11 bases in between. CDR1 and CDR2 (germline): SGHRS, YFSETQ. The CDR3 sequence is 16 residues long.

This clonotype was seen at least ten times. CDR3 DNA: TGCGCCAGCAGCTTTCAGCGGGGGGGCCTGGAGACCCAGTACTTC. Protein product: CASSFQRGGLETQYF. J is TRBJ2-5 and V is TRBV5-1, with 10 bases matching TRBD2. Germline V lookup: CDR1 SGHRS, CDR2 YFSETQ. The CDR3 spans 15 residues. Trimming at V came to 2 bases and at J to 5 bases, leaving 6 bases not matched to a gene.

Many counts were recorded for this clonotype. The gene calls are TRBV29-1 and TRBJ1-1; D gene uncertain. Per germline, CDR1 SQVTM and CDR2 ANQGSEA. V dropped 5 bases and J dropped 6 bases, with 19 bases sitting between them. This CDR3 has 14 residues. CDR3 sequence: CSVLRSSGNAEAFF. For the CDR3, the DNA is TGCAGCGTTCTAAGGTCTTCTGGGAATGCTGAAGCTTTCTTT.

This clonotype came up a few times. The V call is TRBV20-1, the J call TRBJ2-3; D is ambiguous. CDR3 length equals 12 residues. The V end was cut by 3 bases, the J end by 5 bases, with 9 bases between. Germline loops: CDR1 DFQATT, CDR2 SNEGSKA (reference sequence). CDR3 loop: CSASLSEDTQYF. CDR3 nucleotide sequence: TGCAGTGCTAGCCTTTCCGAAGATACGCAGTATTTT.

This clonotype was seen ten or more times. The CDR3 here is CASSKDRGIGQPQHF. CDR3 nucleotide sequence: TGTGCCAGCAGCAAAGACAGGGGGATTGGTCAGCCCCAGCATTTT. The chain is built from TRBV28 and TRBJ1-5; TRBD1 agrees at 9 bases. In germline, CDR1 is MDHEN, CDR2 SYDVKM. The J segment lost 6 bases and the V segment lost 6 bases, leaving 9 bases of the junction unmatched. The CDR3 covers 15 residues.

About this clonotype itself: Mismatch with germline at one junction end may stem from a read error. The rearrangement uses TRBV5-8 and TRBJ1-5; D is unclear. CDR3 length: 14 amino acids. From germline, CDR1 is SGHTS and CDR2 YDEGEE. The CDR3 nucleotides read TGTGCCAGCAGCTTGATGCCACCTGATCAGACCCAGCATTTT. Translating it yields CASSLMPPDQTQHF.